Following are 3 T cell receptor beta chains from one sample sequenced in a study of neoadjuvant anti-PD-1 for oral cavity cancer. Clones were read by immunoSEQ multiplex PCR, and TCRdb kept only the in-frame ones, dropping some. The sample records some 11,000 clones, about 61% being singletons. Specimen: tumor tissue, collected before nivolumab (anti-PD-1) treatment. Receptor source: a person aged 40 to 85 with oral cavity squamous cell carcinoma. The donor label of this sample is uncertain.

By sample share, this clone is medium-sized. The J gene is TRBJ1-3, the V gene TRBV6-6; D not resolved. The CDR3 is 15 amino acids. The V gene's germline CDR1 is MNHNY and CDR2 SVGAGI (reference sequence). V lost 2 bases and J 0 bases, leaving 8 bases between the germline ends. DNA for the CDR3: TGTGCCAGCAGTTACGACGGCCTCTCTGGAAACACCATATATTTT. Amino acids: CASSYDGLSGNTIYF.

Sample share makes this clone large. The chain joins TRBV2 to TRBJ1-3; tentatively, D is TRBD1 (6 bases). The germline CDR1 and CDR2 sequences are SNHLY and FYNNEI. Between the trimmed V and J ends, which lost 0 bases and 2 bases, there was a span of 8 bases. This CDR3 is 15 amino acids long. Here the CDR3 DNA reads TGTGCCAGCAGTGAAGCGAGACAGGCTGGAAACACCATATATTTT. Its protein is CASSEARQAGNTIYF. Full variable domain (outside the CDR3, taken from reference TRBV2 and TRBJ1-3): EPEVTQTPSHQVTQMGQEVILRCVPISNHLYFYWYRQILGQKVEFLVSFYNNEISEKSEIFDDQFSVERPDGSNFTLKIRSTKLEDSAMYFCASSEARQAGNTIYFGEGSWLTVV.

In DNA, the CDR3 is TGTGCCAGCAGCTTAGAGGGACAGATCTACAATGAGCAGTTCTTC. Translated, it gives CASSLEGQIYNEQFF. The chain employs TRBV11-2 and TRBJ2-1; 7 nucleotides align to TRBD1. The CDR3 runs 15 residues. The germline V gene encodes CDR1 SGHAT and CDR2 FQNNGV. Germline trimming cut 0 bases from V and 3 bases from J; bases unmatched to any gene: 2.